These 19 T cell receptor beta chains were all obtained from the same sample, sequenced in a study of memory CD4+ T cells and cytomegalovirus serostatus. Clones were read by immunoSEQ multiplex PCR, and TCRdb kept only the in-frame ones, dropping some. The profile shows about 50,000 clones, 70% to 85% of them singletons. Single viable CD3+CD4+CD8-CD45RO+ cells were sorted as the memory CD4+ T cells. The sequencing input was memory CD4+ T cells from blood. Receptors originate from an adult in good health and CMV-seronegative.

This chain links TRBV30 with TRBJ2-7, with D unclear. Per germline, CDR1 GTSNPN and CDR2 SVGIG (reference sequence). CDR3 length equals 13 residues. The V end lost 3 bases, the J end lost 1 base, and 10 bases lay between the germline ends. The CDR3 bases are TGTGCCTGGAGGTTGGCGGATTCCTACGAGCAGTACTTC. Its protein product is CAWRLADSYEQYF. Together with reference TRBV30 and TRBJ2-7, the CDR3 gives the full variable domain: SQTIHQWPATLVQPVGSPLSLECTVEGTSNPNLYWYRQAAGRGLQLLFYSVGIGQISSEVPQNLSASRPQDRQFILSSKKLLLSDSGFYLCAWRLADSYEQYFGPGTRLTVT.

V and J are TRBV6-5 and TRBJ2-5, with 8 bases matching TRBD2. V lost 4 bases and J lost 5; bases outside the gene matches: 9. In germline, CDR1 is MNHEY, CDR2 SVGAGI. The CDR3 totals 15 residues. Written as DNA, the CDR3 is TGTGCCAGCAGTTGGGGGGGACTAGTCGGGGAGACCCAGTACTTC. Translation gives CASSWGGLVGETQYF.

The CDR3 loop reads CASRPRSSGAEAFF. DNA of the CDR3: TGTGCCAGCAGGCCGAGATCCTCTGGGGCTGAAGCTTTCTTT. The chain uses TRBV14 and TRBJ1-1; D is ambiguous. CDR1 and CDR2 from the germline V gene are SGHDN and FVKESK. V gave up 6 bases and J gave up 6 bases, with 17 bases separating them. There are 14 residues in the CDR3.

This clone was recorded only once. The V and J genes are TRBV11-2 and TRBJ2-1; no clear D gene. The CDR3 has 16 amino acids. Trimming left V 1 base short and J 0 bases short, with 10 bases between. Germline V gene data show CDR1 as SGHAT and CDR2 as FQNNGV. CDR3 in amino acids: CASSLAPSGSYNEQFF. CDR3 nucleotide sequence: TGTGCCAGCAGCTTAGCCCCATCGGGCTCCTACAATGAGCAGTTCTTC.

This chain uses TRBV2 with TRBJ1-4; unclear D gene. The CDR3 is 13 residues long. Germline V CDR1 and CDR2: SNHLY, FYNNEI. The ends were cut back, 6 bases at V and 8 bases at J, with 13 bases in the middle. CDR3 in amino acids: CASRFGVAEKLFF. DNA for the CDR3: TGTGCCAGCAGGTTTGGGGTAGCGGAAAAACTGTTTTTT.

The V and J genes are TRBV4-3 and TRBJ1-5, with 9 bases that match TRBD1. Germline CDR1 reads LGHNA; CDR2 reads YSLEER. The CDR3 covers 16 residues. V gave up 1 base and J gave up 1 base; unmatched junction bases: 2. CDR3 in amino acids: CASSQGTGESNQPQHF. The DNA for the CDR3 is TGCGCCAGCAGCCAAGGGACAGGGGAAAGCAATCAGCCCCAGCATTTT.

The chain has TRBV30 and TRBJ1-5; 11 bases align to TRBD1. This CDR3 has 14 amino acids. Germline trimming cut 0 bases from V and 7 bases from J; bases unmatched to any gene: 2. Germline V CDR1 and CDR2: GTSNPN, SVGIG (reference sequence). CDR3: CAWSVGTGGQPQHF. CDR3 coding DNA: TGTGCCTGGAGTGTCGGGACAGGGGGACAGCCCCAGCATTTT.

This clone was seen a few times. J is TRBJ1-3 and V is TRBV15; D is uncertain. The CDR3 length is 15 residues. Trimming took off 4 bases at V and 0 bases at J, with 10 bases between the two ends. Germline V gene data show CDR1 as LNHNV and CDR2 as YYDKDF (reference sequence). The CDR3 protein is CATSIDQHSGNTIYF. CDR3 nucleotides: TGTGCCACCAGCATAGACCAACACTCTGGAAACACCATATATTTT. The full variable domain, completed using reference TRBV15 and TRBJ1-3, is DAMVIQNPRYQVTQFGKPVTLSCSQTLNHNVMYWYQQKSSQAPKLLFHYYDKDFNNEADTPDNFQSRRPNTSFCFLDIRSPGLGDTAMYLCATSIDQHSGNTIYFGEGSWLTVV.

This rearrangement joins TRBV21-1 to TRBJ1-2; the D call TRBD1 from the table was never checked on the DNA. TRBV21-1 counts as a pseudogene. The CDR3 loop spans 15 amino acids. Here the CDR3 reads CASSIGQGGNYGYTF. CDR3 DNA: TGTGCCAGCAGCATTGGACAGGGGGGAAACTATGGCTACACCTTC.

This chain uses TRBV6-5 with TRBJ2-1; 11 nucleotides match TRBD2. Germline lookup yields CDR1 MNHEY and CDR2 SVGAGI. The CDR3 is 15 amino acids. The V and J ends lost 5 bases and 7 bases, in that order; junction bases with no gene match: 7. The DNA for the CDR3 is TGTGCCAGCAGTCAACGACTAGCGGGGTATAATGAGCAGTTCTTC. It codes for CASSQRLAGYNEQFF.

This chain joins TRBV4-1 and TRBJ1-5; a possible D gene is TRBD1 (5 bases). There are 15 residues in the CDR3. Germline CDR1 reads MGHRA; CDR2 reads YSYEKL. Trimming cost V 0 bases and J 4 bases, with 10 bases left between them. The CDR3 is CASSQDPGPNQPQHF. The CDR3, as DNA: TGCGCCAGCAGCCAAGATCCGGGACCTAATCAGCCCCAGCATTTT.

In DNA, the CDR3 is TGTGCCTGGAGTGTGCAGGACAGGGAGTTTCTCCGCTACACCTTC. Translated, it gives CAWSVQDREFLRYTF. The V and J genes are TRBV30 and TRBJ1-2; 8 nucleotides align to TRBD1. Unmatched junction bases numbered 12, after V lost 0 bases and J lost 9 bases. Per germline, CDR1 GTSNPN and CDR2 SVGIG (reference sequence). The CDR3 is made up of 15 amino acids.

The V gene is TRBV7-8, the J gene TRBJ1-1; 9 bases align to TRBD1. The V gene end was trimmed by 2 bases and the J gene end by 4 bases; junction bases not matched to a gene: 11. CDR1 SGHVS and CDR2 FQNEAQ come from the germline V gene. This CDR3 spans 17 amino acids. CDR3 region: CASSLSLGQGGGTEAFF. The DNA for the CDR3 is TGTGCCAGCAGCTTAAGTCTGGGACAGGGAGGTGGCACTGAAGCTTTCTTT.

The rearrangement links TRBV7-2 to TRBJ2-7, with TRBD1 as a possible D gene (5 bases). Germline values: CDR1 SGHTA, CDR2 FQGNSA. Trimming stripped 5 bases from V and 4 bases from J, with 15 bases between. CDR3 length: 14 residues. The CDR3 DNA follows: TGTGCCAGCAGCCGTGACAGAACCGCTTACGAGCAGTACTTC. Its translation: CASSRDRTAYEQYF.

The CDR3 nucleotides read TGTGCCAGCAGTGAAGCAGGGGGGGAATACGAGCAGTACTTC. Its translation is CASSEAGGEYEQYF. The chain carries TRBV6-1 and TRBJ2-7; D might be TRBD2 (7 bases). The CDR3 is made up of 14 amino acids. The V and J ends lost 0 bases and 4 bases respectively, with 10 bases between them. Germline values: CDR1 MNHNS, CDR2 SASEGT.

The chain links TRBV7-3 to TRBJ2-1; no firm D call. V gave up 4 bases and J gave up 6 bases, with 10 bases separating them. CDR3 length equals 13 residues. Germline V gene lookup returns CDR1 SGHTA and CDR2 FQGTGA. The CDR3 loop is CASSSDPSNEQFF. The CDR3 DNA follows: TGTGCCAGCAGCTCGGACCCTTCCAATGAGCAGTTCTTC.

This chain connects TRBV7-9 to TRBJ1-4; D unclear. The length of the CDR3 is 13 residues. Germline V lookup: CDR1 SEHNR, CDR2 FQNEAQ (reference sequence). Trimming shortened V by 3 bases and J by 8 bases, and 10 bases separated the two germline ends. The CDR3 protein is CASSFPGSEKLFF. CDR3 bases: TGTGCCAGCAGCTTTCCCGGGAGCGAAAAACTGTTTTTT.

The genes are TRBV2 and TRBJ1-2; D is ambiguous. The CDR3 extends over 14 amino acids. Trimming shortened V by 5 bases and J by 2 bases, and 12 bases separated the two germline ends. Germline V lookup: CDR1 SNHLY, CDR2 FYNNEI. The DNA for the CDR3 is TGTGCCAGCAGTTACAGTCTAGCGAACTATGGCTACACCTTC. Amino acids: CASSYSLANYGYTF.

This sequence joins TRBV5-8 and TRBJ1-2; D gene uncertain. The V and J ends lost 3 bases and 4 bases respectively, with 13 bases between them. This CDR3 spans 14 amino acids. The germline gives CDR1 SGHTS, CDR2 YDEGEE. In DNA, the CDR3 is TGTGCCAGCAGCTCCCGGGCCCCACTCTATGGCTACACCTTC. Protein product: CASSSRAPLYGYTF.